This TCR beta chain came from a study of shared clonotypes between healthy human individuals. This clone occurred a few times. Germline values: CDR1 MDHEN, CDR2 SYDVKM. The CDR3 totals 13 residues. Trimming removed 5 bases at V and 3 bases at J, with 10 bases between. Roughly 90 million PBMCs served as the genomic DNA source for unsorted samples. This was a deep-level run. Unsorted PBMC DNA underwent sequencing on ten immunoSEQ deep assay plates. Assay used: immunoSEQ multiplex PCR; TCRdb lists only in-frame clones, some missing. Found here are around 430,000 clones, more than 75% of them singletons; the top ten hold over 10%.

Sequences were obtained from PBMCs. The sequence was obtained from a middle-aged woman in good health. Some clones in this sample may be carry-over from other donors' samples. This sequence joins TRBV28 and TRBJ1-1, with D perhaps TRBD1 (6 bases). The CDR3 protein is CASSEGGDTEAFF. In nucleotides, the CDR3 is TGTGCCAGCAGTGAAGGGGGGGACACTGAAGCTTTCTTT.